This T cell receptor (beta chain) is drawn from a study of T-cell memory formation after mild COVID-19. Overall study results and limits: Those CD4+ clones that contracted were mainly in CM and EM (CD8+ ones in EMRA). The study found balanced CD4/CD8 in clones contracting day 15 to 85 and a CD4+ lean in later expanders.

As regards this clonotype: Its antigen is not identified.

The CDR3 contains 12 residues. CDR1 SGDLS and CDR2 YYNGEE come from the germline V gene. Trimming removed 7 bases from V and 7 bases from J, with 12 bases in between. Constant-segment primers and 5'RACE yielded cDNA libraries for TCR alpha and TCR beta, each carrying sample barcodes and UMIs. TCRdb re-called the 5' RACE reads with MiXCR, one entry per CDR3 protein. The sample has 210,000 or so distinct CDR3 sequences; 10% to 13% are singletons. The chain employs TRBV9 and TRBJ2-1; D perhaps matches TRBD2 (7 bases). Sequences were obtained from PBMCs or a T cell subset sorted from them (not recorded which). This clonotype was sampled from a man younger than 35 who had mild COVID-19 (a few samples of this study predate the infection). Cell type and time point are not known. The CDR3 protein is CASGGAFNEQFF. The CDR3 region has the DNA TGTGCCAGCGGGGGGGCGTTTAATGAGCAGTTCTTC.